This T cell receptor beta chain came from a study of T cell repertoires in cytomegalovirus infection. TCRdb re-called the reads through MiXCR, storing one row per CDR3 protein. The sample lists fewer than 70,000 distinct CDR3 sequences; about 27% were seen once. At least ten counts were recorded for this clonotype. Its antigen is currently unknown. The source was CD8+ T cells from cultured PBMCs, collected from culture after CMV antigen stimulation. The clonotype comes from a human donor in good health (CMV status not recorded). Some clones in this sample may be carry-over from other donors' samples.

The DNA of the CDR3 is TGTGCCAGCAGTCCTCGGACAGGGCGCGTTGGCTATGGCTACACCTTC. Residues: CASSPRTGRVGYGYTF. The chain links TRBV28 to TRBJ1-2, with TRBD1 matching 8 bases. The CDR3 has 16 residues. Germline V gene lookup returns CDR1 MDHEN and CDR2 SYDVKM. After removal of 5 bases from V and 4 bases from J, the junction contained 12 bases not matched to a gene.